This TCR beta chain was found in a study of blood T cell repertoires in COVID-19. How the authors handled the data: Amplification from reference gene primers served as the basis for estimated nucleated cell counts. Repertoires were generated with immunoSEQ multiplex PCR, while TCRdb's copy carries only in-frame clones and drops some. Clone size and the V and J calls come from that table; the DNA yielded D and trimming. Of a few hundred thousand clones listed, 82% are singletons. Between the trimmed V and J ends, which lost 4 bases and 10 bases, there was a span of 9 bases. The CDR3 has 12 amino acids. Germline assignment: CDR1 SGHTS and CDR2 YDEGEE. This clone was picked up a small number of times.

The rearrangement uses TRBV5-8 and TRBJ2-6; tentative D call: TRBD1 (6 bases). This TCR was recovered from a woman in her late teens or twenties with acute or convalescent COVID-19. Sequenced: peripheral blood. CDR3 sequence: CASSPDSNVLTF. The DNA of the CDR3 is TGTGCCAGCAGCCCGGACAGTAACGTCCTGACTTTC.